The clone carrying this T cell receptor beta chain was recorded once. This entry belongs to a study of control samples from healthy donors and cancer patients. Clones were sequenced by immunoSEQ multiplex PCR, and TCRdb holds only the in-frame ones, with some missing. The table has 15,000 to 20,000 clones, around 84% seen once. V lost 1 base and J lost 5, with 3 bases in between. The CDR3 totals 11 residues. The V gene's germline CDR1 is LGHDT and CDR2 YNNKEL (reference sequence). Sequences were obtained from PBMCs. The V call is TRBV3-1 (or the pseudogene TRBV3-2), the J call TRBJ2-7; unclear D gene. This clonotype was obtained from a woman aged 70-85 years with lung cancer. The CDR3, as DNA: TGTGCCAGCAGCCAAGGGAACGAGCAGTACTTC. Translation gives CASSQGNEQYF.